Presented here are 7 T cell receptor beta chains from one specimen sequenced in a study of blood T cell repertoires in COVID-19. The method was immunoSEQ multiplex PCR; TCRdb's version includes in-frame clones alone and lacks a portion of them. The sample shows tens of thousands of clones, approximately 85% of them seen only once. The material sequenced was peripheral blood. The receptors stem from a woman between 65 and 79 years old in a cohort sampled during active COVID-19.

The genes are TRBV7-9 and TRBJ1-4; the match to TRBD1 covers 7 bases. CDR3 length: 16 amino acids. Germline CDR1 reads SEHNR; CDR2 reads FQNEAQ (reference sequence). The trim removed 3 bases at V and 7 bases at J, leaving 11 bases unmatched. CDR3 DNA sequence: TGTGCCAGCAGCTTTAGGACAGGCTTAGGAAGTGAAAAACTGTTTTTT. Protein sequence: CASSFRTGLGSEKLFF.

The chain links TRBV7-8 to TRBJ2-5; 7 bases fit TRBD1. The V gene's germline CDR1 is SGHVS and CDR2 FQNEAQ. V shed 1 base and J 5 bases; nucleotides not matched to a gene: 10. The CDR3 is 16 amino acids. The DNA for the CDR3 is TGTGCCAGCAGCTTAGTGCCACAGGGGTTAGGCGAGACCCAGTACTTC. As protein: CASSLVPQGLGETQYF.

The chain has TRBV28 and TRBJ1-1, with 7 bases identical to TRBD1. This CDR3 comprises 13 residues. The germline gives CDR1 MDHEN, CDR2 SYDVKM. The ends lost 5 bases at V and 6 bases at J; junction bases unmatched: 6. The CDR3 here is CASSVRQGAEAFF. The CDR3 nucleotides read TGTGCCAGCAGTGTCCGACAGGGCGCTGAAGCTTTCTTT.

The gene calls are TRBV6-5 and TRBJ2-7; perhaps TRBD2 as D (6 bases). V lost 0 bases to trimming and J lost 3 bases, with 9 bases between them. Looked up from germline, CDR1 is MNHEY and CDR2 is SVGAGI. The CDR3 length is 14 residues. The CDR3 DNA follows: TGTGCCAGCAGTTACTCGTCGGGGGTCTACGAGCAGTACTTC. As protein: CASSYSSGVYEQYF.

CDR3 DNA sequence: TGTGCCAGCGGACTAGCGGGAGTGCGCGAGCAGTACTTC. Its translation is CASGLAGVREQYF. The chain combines TRBV28 with TRBJ2-7; 13 positions agree with TRBD2. Per germline, CDR1 MDHEN and CDR2 SYDVKM. V dropped 8 bases and J dropped 6; count of bases not matched to a gene: 4. The CDR3 is 13 residues long.

The gene calls are TRBV12-2 and TRBJ2-3; the table's D call of TRBD2 was not tested on the DNA. TRBV12-2 constitutes a pseudogene. The CDR3 sequence is 18 residues long. DNA for the CDR3: TGTGCAAGTCGCTGGAGGACTAGCGGGATTAGGGCGACAGATACGCAGTATTTT. Translating gives CASRWRTSGIRATDTQYF.

This sequence joins TRBV10-1 and TRBJ2-7; 9 bases are a match to TRBD1. The germline V gene has CDR1 WNHNN and CDR2 SYGVQD (reference sequence). The CDR3 is 14 amino acids. With 4 bases clipped from V and 8 bases from J, the junction kept 9 bases outside the gene matches. CDR3 DNA: TGCGCCAGCAGTGGAACAGGGGGCGCCCGACAGCAGTACTTC. Amino acid sequence: CASSGTGGARQQYF.